Below are 12 T cell receptor beta chains sequenced from a single sample in a study of blood T cell repertoires in COVID-19. The data were produced by immunoSEQ multiplex PCR, yet TCRdb's version contains in-frame clones alone and is incomplete. The sample holds roughly 100,000 clones, 90% to 95% seen once. The sample taken for sequencing was peripheral blood. The receptors here all came from a woman aged 45-65 years in a cohort sampled during active COVID-19.

V gene TRBV2 combines with J gene TRBJ1-1, with 7 bases identical to TRBD1. Germline V CDR1 and CDR2: SNHLY, FYNNEI. V lost 6 bases and J lost 8; bases outside the gene matches: 9. This CDR3 has 13 amino acids. The CDR3 DNA reads TGTGCCAGCAGAGACGACAGGGCGATCGAAGCTTTCTTT. Its translation: CASRDDRAIEAFF.

This chain links TRBV19 with TRBJ2-1; TRBD2 matches 9 bases. The CDR3 sequence is 15 residues long. CDR1 and CDR2 from the germline V gene are LNHDA and SQIVND (reference sequence). With 3 bases clipped from V and 3 bases from J, the junction kept 3 bases outside the gene matches. The CDR3 sequence is CASSMGGRDYNEQFF. The CDR3 DNA reads as TGTGCCAGTAGTATGGGCGGGAGGGACTACAATGAGCAGTTCTTC.

The J gene is TRBJ2-1, the V gene TRBV24-1, with TRBD1 identical over 9 bases. There are 15 residues in the CDR3. Trimming cost V 7 bases and J 7 bases; bases outside gene matches: 10. Germline CDR1 KGHDR, CDR2 SFDVKD. The CDR3 spells CATSQTGTGFNEQFF. The CDR3 DNA sequence: TGTGCCACCAGCCAAACCGGGACAGGGTTTAATGAGCAGTTCTTC.

The chain is built from TRBV4-1 and TRBJ2-6, with TRBD2 identical over 11 bases. This CDR3 spans 18 amino acids. J lost 0 bases, V lost 3 bases, and 4 bases had no gene match. In germline, CDR1 is MGHRA, CDR2 YSYEKL. CDR3 region: CASSHKTSGNSGANVLTF. CDR3 bases: TGCGCCAGCAGCCACAAGACTAGCGGGAACTCTGGGGCCAACGTCCTGACTTTC.

The genes are TRBV10-3 and TRBJ1-1; a weak D match, TRBD1 (5 bases). V was shortened by 6 bases and J by 0 bases, with 11 bases between the two germline ends. The CDR3 length is 14 residues. From germline, CDR1 is ENHRY and CDR2 SYGVKD. The CDR3 reads CAIRETVLNTEAFF. In DNA, the CDR3 is TGTGCCATCAGGGAGACAGTACTGAACACTGAAGCTTTCTTT.

The V and J genes are TRBV7-9 and TRBJ1-5; D might be TRBD1 (6 bases). Germline V gene sequence: CDR1 SEHNR, CDR2 FQNEAQ (reference sequence). The V and J ends lost 5 bases and 6 bases respectively, with 14 bases between them. The CDR3 runs to 14 residues. In DNA, the CDR3 is TGTGCCAGCAGCCTCGGGGGGGCCGGTCAGCCCCAGCATTTT. Amino acid sequence: CASSLGGAGQPQHF.

The V call is TRBV30, the J call TRBJ2-1; TRBD1 is a possible D gene (6 bases). V was cut by 4 bases and J by 5 bases, with 9 bases left in between. CDR1 GTSNPN and CDR2 SVGIG come from the germline V gene (reference sequence). CDR3 length: 12 residues. This CDR3 is CAWNRENNEQFF. The CDR3 DNA reads TGTGCCTGGAACAGGGAAAACAATGAGCAGTTCTTC.

The V and J genes are TRBV2 and TRBJ1-6; D perhaps matches TRBD1 (5 bases). CDR1 SNHLY and CDR2 FYNNEI come from the germline V gene. V lost 3 bases, J lost 7 bases, and 28 bases lay in between. This CDR3 has 20 amino acids. CDR3 loop: CASSDRHLSSRRRGNSPLHF. DNA of the CDR3: TGTGCCAGCAGTGATCGTCACCTCTCATCCCGACGCCGGGGGAATTCACCCCTCCACTTT.

The chain joins TRBV28 to TRBJ1-2; D is ambiguous. This CDR3 is 19 amino acids long. Trimming took off 8 bases at V and 0 bases at J, with 28 bases between the two ends. Germline-derived CDR1 and CDR2 are MDHEN and SYDVKM. DNA for the CDR3: TGTGCCAGCGACAAAACCATACTTTCTGGCCAGCCCTCTAACTATGGCTACACCTTC. Its translation: CASDKTILSGQPSNYGYTF.

The chain has TRBV11-3 and TRBJ1-1; no reliable D call. This CDR3 has 15 residues. The germline gives CDR1 SGHNT, CDR2 YENEEA. V shed 1 base and J shed 4 bases, with 13 bases lying between them. In DNA, the CDR3 is TGTGCCAGCAGCTTAGGTGGGAGTCGAGGCACTGAAGCTTTCTTT. Translated, it gives CASSLGGSRGTEAFF.

The table lists this clone with a count of one. The chain employs TRBV7-9 and TRBJ2-5; 12 nucleotides align to TRBD2. Germline-derived CDR1 and CDR2 are SEHNR and FQNEAQ (reference sequence). This CDR3 has 16 residues. After removal of 3 bases from V and 5 bases from J, the junction contained 7 bases not matched to a gene. Here the CDR3 reads CASSFPSGRAGETQYF. CDR3 coding DNA: TGTGCCAGCAGCTTCCCTAGCGGGAGGGCCGGGGAGACCCAGTACTTC. Based on the CDR3 plus reference TRBV7-9 and TRBJ2-5, the full variable domain is DTGVSQNPRHKITKRGQNVTFRCDPISEHNRLYWYRQTLGQGPEFLTYFQNEAQLEKSRLLSDRFSAERPKGSFSTLEIQRTEQGDSAMYLCASSFPSGRAGETQYFGPGTRLLVL.

The chain employs TRBV10-3 and TRBJ2-3, with 9 bases that match TRBD2. V lost 3 bases and J lost 1; bases outside the gene matches: 5. Per the germline V gene, CDR1 is ENHRY and CDR2 is SYGVKD. This CDR3 is 16 amino acids long. The CDR3 region is CAISEETSGRTDTQYF. The CDR3 nucleotides are TGTGCCATCAGTGAAGAGACTAGCGGACGCACAGATACGCAGTATTTT.